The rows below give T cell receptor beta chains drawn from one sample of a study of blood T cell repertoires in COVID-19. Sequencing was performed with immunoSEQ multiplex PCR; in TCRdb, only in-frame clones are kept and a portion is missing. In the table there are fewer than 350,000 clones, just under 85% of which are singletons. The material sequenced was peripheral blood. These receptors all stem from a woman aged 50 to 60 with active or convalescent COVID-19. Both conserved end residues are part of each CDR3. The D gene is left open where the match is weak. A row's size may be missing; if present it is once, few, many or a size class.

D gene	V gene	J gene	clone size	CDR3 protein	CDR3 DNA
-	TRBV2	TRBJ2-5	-	CASRAGSEETQYF	TGTGCCAGCAGGGCGGGGAGTGAAGAGACCCAGTACTTC
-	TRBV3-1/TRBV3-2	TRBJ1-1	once	CASSGSGRGTEAFF	TGTGCCAGCTCAGGGTCAGGGAGGGGCACTGAAGCTTTCTTT
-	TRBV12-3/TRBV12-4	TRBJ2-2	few	CASSPGGTGELFF	TGTGCCAGCAGCCCCGGGGGCACCGGGGAGCTGTTTTTT
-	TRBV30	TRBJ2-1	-	CAWMWGEGDNEQFF	TGTGCCTGGATGTGGGGGGAGGGGGACAATGAGCAGTTCTTC
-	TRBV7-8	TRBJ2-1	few	CASSPSRNEQFF	TGTGCCAGCAGCCCTAGCAGGAATGAGCAGTTCTTC
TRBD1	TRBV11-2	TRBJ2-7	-	CASSKLRDRGLREQYF	TGTGCCAGCAGCAAACTCCGGGACAGGGGATTGAGGGAGCAGTACTTC
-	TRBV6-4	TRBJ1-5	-	CASSVIANQPQHF	TGTGCCAGCAGCGTAATTGCGAATCAGCCCCAGCATTTT
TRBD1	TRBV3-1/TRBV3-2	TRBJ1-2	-	CASSQERTGVRGYTF	TGTGCCAGCAGCCAAGAGCGGACAGGGGTTCGTGGCTACACCTTC
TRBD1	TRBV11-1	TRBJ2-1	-	CASSLGQGGLYNEQFF	TGTGCCAGCAGCTTAGGACAGGGGGGCCTTTACAATGAGCAGTTCTTC
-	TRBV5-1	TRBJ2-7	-	CASGTAQGLGEQYF	TGCGCCAGCGGAACCGCTCAGGGGCTCGGGGAGCAGTACTTC
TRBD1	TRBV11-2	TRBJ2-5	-	CASSLGGQLETQYF	TGTGCCAGCAGCTTAGGGGGACAGCTGGAGACCCAGTACTTC
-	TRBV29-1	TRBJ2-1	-	CSAGSEQFF	TGCAGCGCCGGGTCTGAGCAGTTCTTC
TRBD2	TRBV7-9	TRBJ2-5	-	CASSLEGLAGVETQYF	TGTGCCAGCAGCTTAGAGGGACTAGCGGGAGTAGAGACCCAGTACTTC
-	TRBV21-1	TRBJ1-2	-	CASSLCLRGVGYGYTF	TGTGCCAGCAGCCTATGTCTCAGGGGCGTAGGGTATGGCTACACCTTC
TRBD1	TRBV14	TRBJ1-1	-	CASSLPGTGDTEAFF	TGTGCCAGCAGCCTGCCCGGGACAGGGGACACTGAAGCTTTCTTT
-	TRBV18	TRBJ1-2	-	CASSADRKHGYTF	TGTGCCAGCTCCGCAGACAGGAAACATGGCTACACCTTC
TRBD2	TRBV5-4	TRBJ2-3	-	CASSLAPGLGRTDTQYF	TGTGCCAGCAGCTTGGCGCCAGGACTAGGACGAACAGATACGCAGTATTTT
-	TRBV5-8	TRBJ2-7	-	CASSFVAYEQYF	TGTGCCAGCAGCTTCGTCGCCTACGAGCAGTACTTC
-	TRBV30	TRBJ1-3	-	CAWSVLGSSGNTIYF	TGTGCCTGGAGTGTACTAGGTAGCTCTGGAAACACCATATATTTT
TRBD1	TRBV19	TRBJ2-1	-	CATTASLGQGVYNEQFF	TGTGCCACTACCGCCTCACTCGGGCAGGGGGTCTACAATGAGCAGTTCTTC
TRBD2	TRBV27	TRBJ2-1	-	CASSFGGDEQFF	TGTGCCAGCAGTTTCGGGGGGGATGAGCAGTTCTTC
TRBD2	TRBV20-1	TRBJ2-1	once	CSASGLAGLHYNEQFF	TGCAGTGCTAGTGGACTAGCGGGCCTACACTACAATGAGCAGTTCTTC
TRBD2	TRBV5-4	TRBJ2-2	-	CASSSGTSGRAGGELFF	TGTGCCAGCAGCTCCGGGACTAGCGGGAGGGCCGGCGGGGAGCTGTTTTTT
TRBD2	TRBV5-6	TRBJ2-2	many	CASSVGLAGWTGELFF	TGTGCCAGCAGCGTAGGACTAGCGGGATGGACCGGGGAGCTGTTTTTT
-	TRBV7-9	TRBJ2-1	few	CASSPSGGKYNEQFF	TGTGCCAGCAGCCCTTCGGGGGGCAAATACAATGAGCAGTTCTTC
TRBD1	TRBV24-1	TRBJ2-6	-	CATSDPYSSGTGTSGANVLTF	TGTGCCACCAGTGATCCCTATTCCTCCGGGACAGGCACCTCTGGGGCCAACGTCCTGACTTTC
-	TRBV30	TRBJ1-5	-	CAWSVRWQGNQPQHF	TGTGCCTGGAGTGTACGCTGGCAGGGCAATCAGCCCCAGCATTTT
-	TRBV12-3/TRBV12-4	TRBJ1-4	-	CASSLKGAEKLFF	TGTGCCAGCAGCCTTAAAGGGGCCGAAAAACTGTTTTTT
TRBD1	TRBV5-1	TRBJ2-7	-	CASGDRVVDEQYF	TGCGCCAGCGGGGACAGGGTAGTCGACGAGCAGTACTTC
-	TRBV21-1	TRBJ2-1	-	CASSTPRGPPPVFEQFF	TGTGCCAGCAGCACACCTAGGGGCCCCCCCCCAGTCTTCGAGCAGTTCTTC
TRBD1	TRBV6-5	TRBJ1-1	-	CASSQTTGSTEAFF	TGTGCCAGCAGCCAAACGACAGGGAGCACTGAAGCTTTCTTT
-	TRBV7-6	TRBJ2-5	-	CASSSARSRSETQYF	TGTGCCAGCAGCTCTGCCCGATCTAGGTCGGAGACCCAGTACTTC
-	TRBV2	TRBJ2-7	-	CARLGRGRNEQYF	TGTGCCAGACTTGGACGGGGGAGGAACGAGCAGTACTTC
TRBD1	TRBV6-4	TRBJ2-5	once	CASNDRGLETQYF	TGTGCCAGCAACGACAGGGGGCTGGAGACCCAGTACTTC
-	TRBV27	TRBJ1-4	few	CASSFSRMLAAEKLFF	TGTGCCAGCAGTTTCTCCCGGATGTTAGCTGCTGAAAAACTGTTTTTT
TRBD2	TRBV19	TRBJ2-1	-	CASSIGREGEQFF	TGTGCCAGTAGTATAGGGAGGGAGGGTGAGCAGTTCTTC
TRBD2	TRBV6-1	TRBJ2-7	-	CASSAHSGTSGHEQYF	TGTGCCAGCAGTGCCCACTCCGGGACTAGCGGCCACGAGCAGTACTTC
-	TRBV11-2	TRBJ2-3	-	CASSYRTSQGTDTQYF	TGTGCCAGCAGCTACCGGACTTCCCAAGGCACAGATACGCAGTATTTT
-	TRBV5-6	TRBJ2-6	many	CASTSTGRGANVLTF	TGTGCCAGCACCTCTACAGGGCGTGGGGCCAACGTCCTGACTTTC
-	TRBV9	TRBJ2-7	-	CASSRGPGPYEQYF	TGTGCCAGCAGCCGGGGTCCCGGTCCCTACGAGCAGTACTTC
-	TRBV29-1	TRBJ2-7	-	CSALADPSSYEQYF	TGCAGCGCATTAGCGGACCCAAGCTCCTACGAGCAGTACTTC
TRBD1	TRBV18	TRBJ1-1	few	CASSPEDRVTEAFF	TGTGCCAGCTCACCGGAGGACAGGGTCACTGAAGCTTTCTTT
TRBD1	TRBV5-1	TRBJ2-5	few	CASSRQGAEETQYF	TGCGCCAGCAGCCGACAGGGGGCGGAGGAGACCCAGTACTTC
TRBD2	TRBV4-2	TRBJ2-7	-	CASSQPGLAGAYEQYF	TGTGCCAGCAGCCAACCTGGACTAGCGGGAGCCTACGAGCAGTACTTC